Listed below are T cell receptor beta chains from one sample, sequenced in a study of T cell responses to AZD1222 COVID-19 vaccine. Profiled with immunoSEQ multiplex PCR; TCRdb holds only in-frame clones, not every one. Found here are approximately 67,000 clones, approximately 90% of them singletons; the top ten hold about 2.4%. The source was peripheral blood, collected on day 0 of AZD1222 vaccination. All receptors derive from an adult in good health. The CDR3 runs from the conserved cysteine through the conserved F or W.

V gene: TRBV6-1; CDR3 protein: CASSEPRGTYEQYF
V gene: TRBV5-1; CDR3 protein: CASSPRTSANKETQYF
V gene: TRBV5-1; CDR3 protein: CASSLEAADTEAFF
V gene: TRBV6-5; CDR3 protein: CASKTGSGAFF
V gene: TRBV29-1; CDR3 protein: CSAISGTSGRTYEQYF
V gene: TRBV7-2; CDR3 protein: CASSLHSTGELFF
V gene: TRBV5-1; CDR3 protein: CASSSSRGRNSYNEQFF
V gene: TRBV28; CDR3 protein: CASTRASGAYEQYF
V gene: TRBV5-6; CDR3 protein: CASSLAKGSGVYYGYTF
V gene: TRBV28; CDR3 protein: CASSSMTGWGNTIYF
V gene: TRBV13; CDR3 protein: CASRLDLKPLHF
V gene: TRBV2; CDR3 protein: CASRRDYTKEQFF
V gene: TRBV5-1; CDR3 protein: CASSENQALNTEAFF
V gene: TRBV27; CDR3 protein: CASSLLPGNEKLFF
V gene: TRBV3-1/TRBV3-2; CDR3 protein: CASSQEVGLADEQYF
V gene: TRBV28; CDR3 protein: CASTPQYTEAFF
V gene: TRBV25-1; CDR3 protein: CASSYRSDEQFF
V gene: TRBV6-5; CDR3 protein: CASSYSGGTEAFF
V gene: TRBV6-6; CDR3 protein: CASSPSATSGTVDTQYF
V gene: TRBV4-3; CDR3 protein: CASSPTADRVPGELFF
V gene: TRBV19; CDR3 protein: CASSREGGNQPQHF
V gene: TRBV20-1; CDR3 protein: CSASGGEQYF
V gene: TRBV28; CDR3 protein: CASSPGGGNYGYTF
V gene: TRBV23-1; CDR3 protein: CASSLEGFYEQYF
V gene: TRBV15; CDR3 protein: CATSREPGLAGDTQYF
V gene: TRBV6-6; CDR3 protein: CASSPDWNNEQFF
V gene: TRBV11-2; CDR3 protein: CASSLVLAVASYNEQFF
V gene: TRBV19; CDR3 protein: CASSGGQQHETQYF
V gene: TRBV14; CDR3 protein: CASSQGLLLAKNIQYF
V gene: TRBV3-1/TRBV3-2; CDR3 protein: CASSQDFGVYGYTF
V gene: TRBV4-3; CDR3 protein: CASSQVHGGNTEAFF
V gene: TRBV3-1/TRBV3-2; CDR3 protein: CASSYGQGRYEQYF
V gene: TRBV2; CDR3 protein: CASNFRGSGTTDTQYF
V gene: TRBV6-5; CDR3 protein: CASSQDRGRGELFF
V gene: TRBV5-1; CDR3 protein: CASSLEEFYGYTF
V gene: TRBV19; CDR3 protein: CASKEEVTNTEAFF
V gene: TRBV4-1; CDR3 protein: CASSQDNPGHSYEQYF
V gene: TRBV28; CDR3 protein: CASSLLTDYEQYF
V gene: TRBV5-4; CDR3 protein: CASSLGQAYNEQFF
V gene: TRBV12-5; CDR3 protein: CASGFAAGLGTDTQYF